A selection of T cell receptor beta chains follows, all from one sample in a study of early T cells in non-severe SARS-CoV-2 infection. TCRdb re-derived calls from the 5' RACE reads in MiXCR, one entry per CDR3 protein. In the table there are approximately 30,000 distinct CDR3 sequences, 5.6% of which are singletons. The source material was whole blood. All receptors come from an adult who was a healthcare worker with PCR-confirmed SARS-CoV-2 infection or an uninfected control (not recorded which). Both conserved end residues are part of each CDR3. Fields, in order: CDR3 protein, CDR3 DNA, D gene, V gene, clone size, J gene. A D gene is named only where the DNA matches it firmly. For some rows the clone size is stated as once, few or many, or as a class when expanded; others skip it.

CASSLARRTGSYNSPLHF	TGTGCCAGCAGCTTAGCTAGGAGGACAGGGTCCTATAATTCACCCCTCCACTTT	TRBD1	TRBV7-2	many	TRBJ1-6
CASSQGTTQETQYF	TGTGCCAGCAGTCAAGGGACAACCCAAGAGACCCAGTACTTC	NA	TRBV12-3/TRBV12-4	NA	TRBJ2-5
CASSLPPNYGYTF	TGTGCCAGCAGTTTGCCCCCTAACTATGGCTACACCTTC	NA	TRBV12-3/TRBV12-4	many	TRBJ1-2
CASNLGGAGGYEQYF	TGTGCCAGCAACCTCGGGGGTGCGGGAGGATACGAGCAGTACTTC	TRBD2	TRBV6-2/TRBV6-3	many	TRBJ2-7
CAWSTGDWTGELFF	TGTGCCTGGAGTACCGGGGACTGGACCGGGGAGCTGTTTTTT	NA	TRBV30	many	TRBJ2-2
CASSFGAQETQYF	TGTGCCAGCAGTTTCGGGGCACAAGAGACCCAGTACTTC	NA	TRBV12-3/TRBV12-4	many	TRBJ2-5
CASSLGLAGAQETQYF	TGTGCCAGCAGCTTAGGACTAGCGGGAGCCCAAGAGACCCAGTACTTC	TRBD2	TRBV11-2	many	TRBJ2-5
CASSLGNTQYF	TGTGCCAGCTCTCTAGGGAATACGCAGTATTTT	NA	TRBV7-9	many	TRBJ2-3
CASSPVSNYMNTEAFF	TGTGCCAGCTCACCAGTGTCGAACTACATGAACACTGAAGCTTTCTTT	NA	TRBV18	many	TRBJ1-1
CASSPQGFPTDTQYF	TGTGCCAGCTCACCCCAGGGGTTTCCCACAGATACGCAGTATTTT	NA	TRBV18	few	TRBJ2-3
CASSVEPGLAGLETQYF	TGTGCCAGCAGCGTAGAGCCGGGACTAGCGGGACTGGAGACCCAGTACTTC	TRBD2	TRBV7-8	NA	TRBJ2-5
CATSNFMGLNTEAFF	TGTGCCACCAGCAATTTTATGGGGCTGAACACTGAAGCTTTCTTT	NA	TRBV15	once	TRBJ1-1
CSASQVVRETQYF	TGCAGTGCTAGCCAGGTTGTGCGAGAGACCCAGTACTTC	NA	TRBV20-1	many	TRBJ2-5
CAWSEGDGTEAFF	TGTGCCTGGAGTGAAGGGGACGGCACTGAAGCTTTCTTT	NA	TRBV30	many	TRBJ1-1
CASSFGSTTSGNTIYF	TGTGCCAGCAGCTTTGGAAGTACTACCTCTGGAAACACCATATATTTT	NA	TRBV5-5	many	TRBJ1-3
CASSFSPGTVNYEQYF	TGCGCCAGCAGCTTCAGCCCCGGGACAGTGAACTACGAGCAGTACTTC	TRBD1	TRBV5-1	many	TRBJ2-7
CASSLVGDPEQYF	TGTGCCAGCAGCTTAGTCGGGGACCCCGAGCAGTACTTC	NA	TRBV7-8	many	TRBJ2-7
CASSLLTLAGVTQYF	TGTGCCAGCAGCTTATTAACCCTAGCGGGAGTTACGCAGTATTTT	TRBD2	TRBV7-8	many	TRBJ2-3
CASSSGTRLRVDTQYF	TGTGCCAGCAGTTCCGGGACACGACTTAGGGTAGATACGCAGTATTTT	NA	TRBV12-3/TRBV12-4	many	TRBJ2-3
CASSIRPGYQPQHF	TGTGCCAGTAGTATAAGGCCAGGCTATCAGCCCCAGCATTTT	NA	TRBV19	few	TRBJ1-5
CASRRGGQGAPLHF	TGTGCCAGCAGGCGGGGGGGACAGGGTGCACCCCTCCACTTT	TRBD1	TRBV12-3/TRBV12-4	many	TRBJ1-6
CASSLAGLAGGPQFF	TGTGCCAGCAGTTTGGCGGGACTAGCGGGAGGGCCGCAGTTCTTC	TRBD2	TRBV28	many	TRBJ2-1
CASSPPTGGTDTQYF	TGTGCCAGCAGCCCCCCCACAGGGGGAACAGATACGCAGTATTTT	TRBD1	TRBV12-3/TRBV12-4	few	TRBJ2-3
CAWTRDSPLHF	TGTGCCTGGACCCGGGATTCACCCCTCCACTTT	NA	TRBV30	many	TRBJ1-6
CASSPSGTGNFEQYF	TGTGCCAGCAGCCCCTCCGGGACAGGGAATTTCGAGCAGTACTTC	TRBD1	TRBV7-2	many	TRBJ2-7
CASSSRDRGYEQYF	TGTGCCAGCAGTTCCCGGGACAGAGGGTACGAGCAGTACTTC	TRBD1	TRBV6-6	many	TRBJ2-7
CASSASGTGHTEAFF	TGCGCCAGCAGTGCCTCCGGGACAGGGCACACTGAAGCTTTCTTT	TRBD1	TRBV10-1	many	TRBJ1-1
CASSSGTYNEQFF	TGTGCCAGCAGTTCGGGGACCTACAATGAGCAGTTCTTC	NA	TRBV7-3	many	TRBJ2-1
CAIRGTTDTQYF	TGTGCCATACGGGGGACCACAGATACGCAGTATTTT	NA	TRBV12-3/TRBV12-4	many	TRBJ2-3
CATSDPGTRNEQFF	TGTGCCACCAGTGATCCCGGGACTAGGAATGAGCAGTTCTTC	TRBD2	TRBV24-1	many	TRBJ2-1
CASSTDRAYSYEQYF	TGTGCCAGCAGCACCGACAGGGCCTACTCCTACGAGCAGTACTTC	TRBD1	TRBV6-6	medium-sized	TRBJ2-7
CASSYPAAYNSPLHF	TGTGCCAGCAGTTACCCGGCAGCTTATAATTCACCCCTCCACTTT	NA	TRBV6-6	many	TRBJ1-6
CASSRRSGVGNEQFF	TGTGCCAGCAGCCGCCGGAGCGGGGTGGGCAATGAGCAGTTCTTC	TRBD2	TRBV7-2	NA	TRBJ2-1
CASSRDTQYF	TGTGCCAGCAGCCGCGATACGCAGTATTTT	NA	TRBV7-9	many	TRBJ2-3
CASSPTSLDEQFF	TGTGCCAGCAGCCCTACTAGTTTAGATGAGCAGTTCTTC	NA	TRBV7-3	many	TRBJ2-1
CATSREGWTGFFGGYTF	TGTGCCACCAGCAGAGAAGGTTGGACAGGGTTTTTCGGTGGCTACACCTTC	TRBD1	TRBV15	many	TRBJ1-2
CASSLSAGNTEAFF	TGTGCCAGCAGCTTATCCGCCGGGAACACTGAAGCTTTCTTT	NA	TRBV7-3	NA	TRBJ1-1
CASSKQGGNEQFF	TGTGCCAGCAGTAAGCAGGGAGGGAATGAGCAGTTCTTC	TRBD2	TRBV6-5	few	TRBJ2-1
CASSLDQKQPQHF	TGTGCCAGCAGCTTGGACCAGAAACAGCCCCAGCATTTT	NA	TRBV5-8	NA	TRBJ1-5
CASSPHGTSDHNEQFF	TGTGCCAGCAGCCCCCACGGGACTAGCGATCACAATGAGCAGTTCTTC	TRBD2	TRBV9	NA	TRBJ2-1
CASSPRGPEAFF	TGTGCCAGCTCACCGAGAGGACCTGAAGCTTTCTTT	NA	TRBV18	few	TRBJ1-1
CSATPPGLAGVEQYF	TGCAGTGCTACGCCACCGGGACTAGCGGGAGTCGAGCAGTACTTC	TRBD2	TRBV20-1	many	TRBJ2-7
CASSLVLGSYEQYF	TGCGCCAGCAGCTTGGTGCTGGGCTCCTACGAGCAGTACTTC	NA	TRBV5-1	many	TRBJ2-7
CASSPNTGELFF	TGTGCCAGCAGCCCTAACACCGGGGAGCTGTTTTTT	NA	TRBV12-3/TRBV12-4	few	TRBJ2-2
CASSYETGGTDNEQFF	TGTGCCAGCAGTTACGAGACGGGGGGAACTGACAATGAGCAGTTCTTC	TRBD2	TRBV6-2/TRBV6-3	many	TRBJ2-1
CSAVLAGGLDTQYF	TGCAGTGCAGTGCTAGCGGGAGGGTTAGATACGCAGTATTTT	TRBD2	TRBV20-1	medium-sized	TRBJ2-3
CATSRGPGLVGEETQYF	TGTGCCACCAGCCGAGGTCCGGGACTAGTTGGTGAAGAGACCCAGTACTTC	TRBD2	TRBV24-1	few	TRBJ2-5
CASSSGTPDEQYF	TGTGCCAGCAGCTCCGGGACACCCGACGAGCAGTACTTC	NA	TRBV3-1	many	TRBJ2-7
CASSPDMVTYEQYF	TGTGCCAGCTCACCAGACATGGTTACCTACGAGCAGTACTTC	NA	TRBV18	many	TRBJ2-7
CAISPGTYYGYTF	TGTGCCATCAGCCCCGGGACGTACTATGGCTACACCTTC	NA	TRBV10-3	many	TRBJ1-2
CATRNRDSFQETQYF	TGTGCCACCAGGAACCGGGACAGTTTCCAAGAGACCCAGTACTTC	TRBD1	TRBV15	many	TRBJ2-5
CASSEALYRISDEQFF	TGTGCCAGCAGTGAAGCGCTTTACCGGATTTCTGATGAGCAGTTCTTC	NA	TRBV2	NA	TRBJ2-1
CASSRTSYAENTGELFF	TGTGCCAGCAGTAGGACTAGCTATGCTGAAAACACCGGGGAGCTGTTTTTT	TRBD2	TRBV6-1	few	TRBJ2-2
CARSGRRNSPLHF	TGTGCCAGAAGCGGGAGAAGAAATTCACCCCTCCACTTT	NA	TRBV5-3	many	TRBJ1-6
CASSELAGGYNEQFF	TGTGCCAGCAGTGAACTAGCGGGAGGCTACAATGAGCAGTTCTTC	TRBD2	TRBV6-1	many	TRBJ2-1